The 11 T cell receptor beta chains given below trace back to one sample, sequenced in a study of blood T cell repertoires in COVID-19. Assay used: immunoSEQ multiplex PCR; TCRdb lists only in-frame clones, some missing. The sample includes about 180,000 clones, approximately 89% seen only once; the top ten take about 4%. Material: peripheral blood. These receptors were obtained from a woman in her twenties or thirties with acute or convalescent COVID-19.

V is TRBV25-1 and J is TRBJ2-7; 11 bases map to TRBD1. The J segment lost 5 bases and the V segment lost 8 bases, leaving 5 bases of the junction unmatched. Germline CDR1 reads MGHDK; CDR2 reads SYGVNS. This CDR3 contains 13 residues. The CDR3 region is CASVGQGDHEQYF. The CDR3 DNA is TGTGCCAGCGTGGGACAGGGGGACCACGAGCAGTACTTC.

This chain uses TRBV2 with TRBJ2-7; possible D gene TRBD1, 7 bases. The CDR3 contains 15 residues. Deletions cut 1 base from V and 2 bases from J, with 12 bases between. The germline V gene encodes CDR1 SNHLY and CDR2 FYNNEI. The CDR3 loop is CASSEGRGPTYEQYF. As DNA, the CDR3 is TGTGCCAGCAGTGAAGGGAGGGGGCCGACCTACGAGCAGTACTTC.

V and J are TRBV7-9 and TRBJ1-1; a possible D gene is TRBD1 (5 bases). The CDR3 loop spans 13 amino acids. Deletions cut 1 base from V and 8 bases from J, with 11 bases between. Germline V lookup: CDR1 SEHNR, CDR2 FQNEAQ (reference sequence). CDR3 region: CASSLVGAGEAFF. As DNA, the CDR3 is TGTGCCAGCAGCTTAGTAGGGGCCGGAGAAGCTTTCTTT.

This sequence joins TRBV6-2 or TRBV6-3 and TRBJ2-3; the match to TRBD2 covers 7 bases. The CDR3 sequence is 12 residues long. From germline, CDR1 is MNHEY and CDR2 SVGEGT. The V gene end was trimmed by 5 bases and the J gene end by 8 bases; junction bases not matched to a gene: 4. In DNA, the CDR3 is TGTGCCAGCAGTCAGAGGGAGGGTACGCAGTATTTT. Protein sequence: CASSQREGTQYF.

This rearrangement joins TRBV7-2 to TRBJ1-6, with a possible D match to TRBD1 (6 bases). V dropped 1 base and J dropped 10 bases, with 14 bases sitting between them. The CDR3 spans 15 residues. Looked up from germline, CDR1 is SGHTA and CDR2 is FQGNSA. The CDR3 region is CASSLEGGSGSPLHF. The CDR3 DNA reads TGTGCCAGCAGCTTAGAGGGGGGGTCGGGCTCACCCCTCCACTTT.

This chain links TRBV5-1 with TRBJ1-2; 10 nucleotides match TRBD1. Per germline, CDR1 SGHRS and CDR2 YFSETQ. V gave up 2 bases and J gave up 11 bases; unmatched junction bases: 9. CDR3 size: 14 residues. CDR3 DNA sequence: TGCGCCAGCAGCTTCTCCGGGACAGGGGCACTTTACACCTTC. Translating gives CASSFSGTGALYTF.

The chain uses TRBV5-4 and TRBJ1-2; possibly TRBD1 for D (5 bases). The V end lost 5 bases, the J end lost 8 bases, and 16 bases lay between the germline ends. The CDR3 is 13 amino acids. The germline CDR1 and CDR2 sequences are SGHNT and YYREEE (reference sequence). CDR3: CASSSRQTWGYTF. In DNA, the CDR3 is TGTGCCAGCAGTTCTCGACAGACCTGGGGCTACACCTTC. Filled out from reference TRBV5-4 and TRBJ1-2, the complete variable domain reads ETGVTQSPTHLIKTRGQQVTLRCSSQSGHNTVSWYQQALGQGPQFIFQYYREEENGRGNFPPRFSGLQFPNYSSELNVNALELDDSALYLCASSSRQTWGYTFGSGTRLTVV.

This clone was counted a few times. The gene calls are TRBV6-2 or TRBV6-3 and TRBJ2-1; D is undetermined. The germline V gene has CDR1 MNHEY and CDR2 SVGEGT. The CDR3 extends over 12 amino acids. The V gene lost 3 bases and the J gene lost 5 bases, with 5 bases spanning the gap. CDR3 DNA sequence: TGTGCCAGCAGTTATGCGGACAATGAGCAGTTCTTC. This translates into CASSYADNEQFF.

The chain uses TRBV11-2 and TRBJ1-2; weak D call: TRBD1 (5 bases). The CDR3 covers 15 residues. The germline V gene encodes CDR1 SGHAT and CDR2 FQNNGV. The V end was cut by 3 bases, the J end by 4 bases, with 15 bases between. The CDR3 DNA is TGTGCCAGCAGCTTTGCCCAGGGCCTCGGCTATGGCTACACCTTC. Protein: CASSFAQGLGYGYTF.

This CDR3 is CATRQGEDTIYF. CDR3 bases: TGTGCCACGCGACAGGGGGAAGACACCATATATTTT. The chain links TRBV11-2 to TRBJ1-3; 9 bases match TRBD1. V shed 10 bases and J 8 bases; nucleotides not matched to a gene: 6. CDR3 length equals 12 residues. Germline V gene lookup returns CDR1 SGHAT and CDR2 FQNNGV.

This clone has just a few counts. This chain uses TRBV3-1 (or the pseudogene TRBV3-2) with TRBJ2-5; 10 bases match TRBD2. The CDR3 has 20 residues. V lost 0 bases, J lost 4 bases, and 17 bases stayed unmatched. Germline V gene data show CDR1 as LGHDT and CDR2 as YNNKEL (reference sequence). The CDR3 DNA is TGTGCCAGCAGCCAAGATAAGAGCGGGAGGGCCCCTGAAGAGGGAGAGACCCAGTACTTC. As protein: CASSQDKSGRAPEEGETQYF.